These 10 T cell receptor beta chains came from one sample sequenced in a study of blood T cells in healthy people across ages (dated by TCRdb to 2015 to 2017). The library was generated by 5' RACE. The sequencer listed for this sample is Illumina HiSeq 2500. A second PCR of roughly 7 to 11 cycles was performed with a sample-barcoded 5' primer and a J-beta primer mix. TCRdb passed the public sequencing reads through fastp at Q25 and MiXCR, retaining productive beta sequences. CDR3 protein sequences are deduplicated, and each keeps its most common genes and DNA. The sample table records 720,000 or so distinct CDR3 sequences; roughly 43% of these occur just once. Of the sample, 25% to 30% is held by the ten largest clones. The material sequenced was blood. Receptors were obtained from a man older than 75 in good health.

This clonotype was picked up a small number of times. The chain has TRBV10-3 and TRBJ2-1, with a weak D call TRBD1 (5 bases). V was cut by 4 bases and J by 13 bases, with 23 bases left in between. Germline values: CDR1 ENHRY, CDR2 SYGVKD. The CDR3 covers 15 residues. CDR3 region: CAISATTGISETQFF. As DNA, the CDR3 is TGTGCCATCAGTGCTACTACAGGAATTTCAGAGACCCAGTTCTTC.

The chain carries TRBV2 and TRBJ2-1; 9 bases are shared with TRBD2. After removal of 6 bases from V and 9 bases from J, the junction contained 6 bases not matched to a gene. This CDR3 has 13 amino acids. CDR1 SNHLY and CDR2 FYNNEI come from the germline V gene. The CDR3 sequence: CASRREGGGEQFF. The CDR3 bases are TGTGCCAGCAGGCGGGAGGGCGGCGGTGAGCAGTTCTTC.

The V call is TRBV15, the J call TRBJ2-7; D gene unclear. CDR3 length: 14 amino acids. Between the trimmed V and J ends, which lost 0 bases and 2 bases, there was a span of 8 bases. Germline loops: CDR1 LNHNV, CDR2 YYDKDF (reference sequence). The DNA of the CDR3 is TGTGCCACCAGCAGAGATATGGGCCCCTACGAGCAGTACTTC. Translation gives CATSRDMGPYEQYF. Full variable domain (remainder filled in from reference TRBV15 and TRBJ2-7): DAMVIQNPRYQVTQFGKPVTLSCSQTLNHNVMYWYQQKSSQAPKLLFHYYDKDFNNEADTPDNFQSRRPNTSFCFLDIRSPGLGDTAMYLCATSRDMGPYEQYFGPGTRLTVT.

In the case of this clonotype: Being one base from a much bigger clone, this may be a read error. This sequence joins TRBV7-6 and TRBJ2-3; 7 bases are a match to TRBD1. The CDR3 is 14 amino acids. Germline V CDR1 and CDR2: SGHVS, FNYEAQ. The CDR3 reads CTSSLETGTDTQYF. As DNA, the CDR3 is TGTACCAGCAGCCTCGAGACAGGGACAGATACGCAGTATTTT.

Only a few counts were recorded for this clonotype. The chain joins TRBV7-9 to TRBJ1-2; D gene uncertain. From germline, CDR1 is SEHNR and CDR2 FQNEAQ (reference sequence). The CDR3 runs 13 residues. V was cut by 8 bases and J by 4 bases, with 14 bases left in between. CDR3 protein: CASRVAGRYGYTF. DNA for the CDR3: TGTGCCAGCCGAGTGGCCGGACGCTATGGCTACACCTTC.

This chain uses TRBV20-1 with TRBJ2-7; TRBD2 matches 14 bases. V trimming: 6 bases; J trimming: 3 bases; junction bases outside the gene matches: 4. The CDR3 covers 14 residues. In germline, CDR1 is DFQATT, CDR2 SNEGSKA (reference sequence). The CDR3 sequence is CSATGTSGSYEQYF. The CDR3 bases are TGCAGTGCAACTGGGACTAGCGGGAGCTACGAGCAGTACTTC.

There are many counts of this clonotype. This chain connects TRBV14 to TRBJ1-2; D remains ambiguous. The germline V gene encodes CDR1 SGHDN and CDR2 FVKESK. Trimming took off 1 base at V and 11 bases at J, with 14 bases between the two ends. This CDR3 has 13 amino acids. The CDR3 sequence: CASSQVLFERYTF. CDR3 DNA: TGTGCCAGCAGCCAAGTTTTATTTGAGAGATACACCTTC.

Notes on this clonotype: This sequence is one base from a far larger clone and is likely a read error. This chain joins TRBV7-9 and TRBJ2-5, with TRBD2 identical over 11 bases. The CDR3 is 14 residues long. Germline V gene data show CDR1 as SEHNR and CDR2 as FQNEAQ (reference sequence). CDR3 amino acids: CVSSLAGGQETQYF. DNA of the CDR3: TGTGTCAGCAGCTTAGCGGGAGGGCAAGAGACCCAGTACTTC.

This sequence joins TRBV5-6 and TRBJ2-5, with 11 bases identical to TRBD2. Trimming at V came to 4 bases and at J to 5 bases, leaving 13 bases not matched to a gene. Germline CDR1 SGHDT, CDR2 YYEEEE. The CDR3 spans 17 residues. The CDR3 sequence: CASSTTSGSQTSETQYF. CDR3 nucleotide sequence: TGTGCCAGCAGCACCACTAGCGGGAGCCAAACTTCGGAGACCCAGTACTTC. Full variable domain (remainder filled in from reference TRBV5-6 and TRBJ2-5): DAGVTQSPTHLIKTRGQQVTLRCSPKSGHDTVSWYQQALGQGPQFIFQYYEEEERQRGNFPDRFSGHQFPNYSSELNVNALLLGDSALYLCASSTTSGSQTSETQYFGPGTRLLVL.

CDR3 region: CASSYSARRQLNTEAFF. In nucleotides, the CDR3 is TGTGCCAGCAGTTACTCGGCTAGAAGACAGCTGAACACTGAAGCTTTCTTT. The V and J genes are TRBV6-2 or TRBV6-3 and TRBJ1-1; weak D call: TRBD1 (5 bases). The CDR3 extends over 17 amino acids. The ends were cut back, 0 bases at V and 0 bases at J, with 14 bases in the middle. Germline CDR1 MNHEY, CDR2 SVGEGT.